This TCR beta chain stems from a study of T cell responses to AZD1222 COVID-19 vaccine. Method: immunoSEQ multiplex PCR; TCRdb's copy keeps in-frame clones and lacks some. Of over 95,000 clones in the sample, around 90% were seen once. Germline V CDR1 and CDR2: LNHNV, YYDKDF (reference sequence). CDR3 length: 13 residues. V was shortened by 8 bases and J by 3 bases, with 11 bases between the two germline ends. The sequence was collected from an adult in good health. This sequence joins TRBV15 and TRBJ1-5; D not resolved. The input for sequencing was peripheral blood, taken on day 0 of AZD1222 vaccination. The CDR3 nucleotides are TGTGCCACCTCACAGAGAATCAATCAGCCCCAGCATTTT. It specifies CATSQRINQPQHF.